The next 21 T cell receptor beta chains were all read from a single sample in a study of CD8+CD57+ T cells in acquired aplastic anemia. Patients sequenced had flow cytometry evidence of CD8+CD57+ cell expansion. According to the study, genomic DNA was the template for TCR beta VDJ and CDR3 profiling. TCRdb itself ran the reads through MiXCR, one entry per CDR3 protein. Of 150,000 to 200,000 distinct CDR3 sequences in the sample, 40% to 50% were seen once. Material: sorted CD4+, CD8+, or CD8+CD57+ T cells (not recorded which) from PBMCs. The receptors come from a human donor with aplastic anemia.

Many counts were recorded for this clonotype. V and J are TRBV9 and TRBJ2-7; 7 nucleotides match TRBD1. Germline V CDR1 and CDR2: SGDLS, YYNGEE. V was clipped by 2 bases and J by 0 bases; unmatched bases: 5. The CDR3 runs to 15 residues. The CDR3 DNA is TGTGCCAGCAGCGTGTACCGGGACAGCTCCTACGAGCAGTACTTC. Amino acid sequence: CASSVYRDSSYEQYF. The entire variable domain, with the rest obtained from reference TRBV9 and TRBJ2-7, is as follows: DSGVTQTPKHLITATGQRVTLRCSPRSGDLSVYWYQQSLDQGLQFLIQYYNGEERAKGNILERFSAQQFPDLHSELNLSSLELGDSALYFCASSVYRDSSYEQYFGPGTRLTVT.

The V gene is TRBV29-1, the J gene TRBJ2-2, with D perhaps TRBD1 (6 bases). The germline CDR1 and CDR2 sequences are SQVTM and ANQGSEA. Trimming pared 0 bases from V and 7 bases from J, leaving 15 bases between. This CDR3 comprises 15 residues. The CDR3 bases are TGCAGCGTTGAAGATGGCCAGGGGATCCACGGGGAGCTGTTTTTT. It translates to CSVEDGQGIHGELFF.

This clonotype was seen at least ten times. The rearrangement joins TRBV7-6 to TRBJ2-1; 11 positions agree with TRBD2. The CDR3 has 16 amino acids. Per germline, CDR1 SGHVS and CDR2 FNYEAQ. Trimming cost V 5 bases and J 4 bases; bases outside gene matches: 7. The CDR3 protein is CASSNELAGEYNEQFF. Written as DNA, the CDR3 is TGTGCCAGCAGCAACGAACTAGCGGGAGAATACAATGAGCAGTTCTTC. Full variable domain (remainder filled in from reference TRBV7-6 and TRBJ2-1): GAGVSQSPRYKVTKRGQDVALRCDPISGHVSLYWYRQALGQGPEFLTYFNYEAQQDKSGLPNDRFSAERPEGSISTLTIQRTEQRDSAMYRCASSNELAGEYNEQFFGPGTRLTVL.

In its sample, this clonotype was seen many times. The chain combines TRBV12-3 or TRBV12-4 with TRBJ2-1; no firm D call. V was shortened by 2 bases and J by 4 bases, with 12 bases between the two germline ends. This CDR3 has 15 residues. The CDR3 protein is CASSLSTPFYNEQFF. CDR3 nucleotides: TGTGCCAGCAGTTTATCGACACCCTTTTACAATGAGCAGTTCTTC.

This clonotype was found a few times. V gene TRBV19 combines with J gene TRBJ1-1; D is undetermined. There are 14 residues in the CDR3. Trimming removed 7 bases at V and 0 bases at J, with 12 bases between. Germline CDR1 LNHDA, CDR2 SQIVND (reference sequence). CDR3 coding DNA: TGTGCCAGTACCTTACCCGGGGTGAACACTGAAGCTTTCTTT. Its protein is CASTLPGVNTEAFF.

To note about this clonotype: One base away lies a much larger clone, so this may be a sequencing read error. The V gene is TRBV9, the J gene TRBJ1-1; D unresolved. Germline loops: CDR1 SGDLS, CDR2 YYNGEE. CDR3 length: 14 amino acids. V shed 7 bases and J shed 0 bases, with 13 bases lying between them. In DNA form, the CDR3 reads TGTGCCAGCGGCCTCGGGCATATGAACACTGAAGCTTTCTTT. Protein: CASGLGHMNTEAFF.

This clonotype was found a few times. V usage is TRBV2 and J usage is TRBJ1-5; D gene ambiguous. V was cut by 7 bases and J by 4 bases, with 11 bases left in between. The CDR3 has 13 amino acids. The germline gives CDR1 SNHLY, CDR2 FYNNEI. This CDR3 is CASIGGLNQPQHF. DNA of the CDR3: TGTGCCAGCATCGGAGGGTTAAATCAGCCCCAGCATTTT.

CDR3 region: CSARDLRRAGNQPQHF. In DNA, the CDR3 is TGCAGTGCTAGAGACCTAAGGAGGGCTGGCAATCAGCCCCAGCATTTT. The chain employs TRBV20-1 and TRBJ1-5; D remains ambiguous. This CDR3 has 16 amino acids. Trimming removed 0 bases at V and 2 bases at J, with 14 bases between. Germline lookup yields CDR1 DFQATT and CDR2 SNEGSKA (reference sequence).

V usage is TRBV10-3 and J usage is TRBJ2-7; D remains unclear. The CDR3 totals 12 residues. Trimming left V 6 bases short and J 6 bases short, with 12 bases between. From germline, CDR1 is ENHRY and CDR2 SYGVKD. The CDR3 region has the DNA TGTGCCATCAGCGACAATCTCTCCGAGCAGTACTTC. As protein: CAISDNLSEQYF.

The J gene is TRBJ1-6, the V gene TRBV19; no definite D call. Germline V gene lookup returns CDR1 LNHDA and CDR2 SQIVND (reference sequence). Trimming took 8 bases from V and 7 from J, leaving 18 bases between them. This CDR3 has 15 amino acids. The CDR3 region is CASAPPRADNSPLHF. CDR3 DNA: TGTGCCAGTGCTCCCCCCCGAGCGGACAATTCACCCCTCCACTTT.

This clonotype has at least ten counts. This sequence joins TRBV19 and TRBJ2-3; 7 bases are a match to TRBD2. This CDR3 has 16 amino acids. Germline CDR1 is LNHDA and CDR2 is SQIVND (reference sequence). After removal of 8 bases from V and 4 bases from J, the junction contained 15 bases not matched to a gene. The CDR3 DNA follows: TGTGCCAGTTTTCGACTAGCTATTAAAAGTTCAGATACGCAGTATTTT. Its protein is CASFRLAIKSSDTQYF.

This clonotype has a handful of counts. The V gene is TRBV10-3, the J gene TRBJ2-3; 10 positions match TRBD1. With V trimmed by 3 bases and J by 6 bases, 9 bases remained unmatched. This CDR3 contains 16 residues. CDR1 ENHRY and CDR2 SYGVKD come from the germline V gene. The CDR3 bases are TGTGCCATCAGTGAAGGGACAGGGGCTCTTTTGGATACGCAGTATTTT. It specifies CAISEGTGALLDTQYF.

The chain joins TRBV5-6 to TRBJ2-3; possible D gene TRBD2, 6 bases. CDR1 and CDR2 (germline): SGHDT, YYEEEE. The V gene lost 1 base and the J gene lost 4 bases, with 13 bases spanning the gap. The CDR3 contains 15 residues. The CDR3 protein is CASSLSGGVADTQYF. CDR3 nucleotides: TGTGCCAGCAGCTTGTCGGGCGGGGTAGCAGATACGCAGTATTTT.

The sample holds a few counts of this clonotype. This chain joins TRBV19 and TRBJ1-6; D may be TRBD1 (6 bases). There are 13 residues in the CDR3. Germline assignment: CDR1 LNHDA and CDR2 SQIVND (reference sequence). Trimming pared 7 bases from V and 7 bases from J, leaving 11 bases between. CDR3 nucleotide sequence: TGTGCCAGTAAGGAAACAGGGAATTCACCCCTCCACTTT. Translating it yields CASKETGNSPLHF.

On this clonotype itself: One junction end does not reproduce the germline sequence, and a read error may be involved. This chain connects TRBV19 to TRBJ1-1, with unresolved D. The CDR3 contains 12 residues. From germline, CDR1 is LNHDA and CDR2 SQIVND (reference sequence). CDR3 DNA: TGTGCCGGTAGTGTTGCGAGCACTGAAGCTTTCTTT. Protein product: CAGSVASTEAFF.

The chain recombines TRBV20-1 with TRBJ1-1; tentative D call: TRBD1 (6 bases). CDR1 is DFQATT, CDR2 SNEGSKA, per germline (reference sequence). V was trimmed by 6 bases and J by 7 bases, leaving 18 bases between them. The CDR3 is made up of 13 amino acids. CDR3 nucleotides: TGCAGTGCCGTCCGGGGTGGACAGTTTGAAGCTTTCTTT. This encodes CSAVRGGQFEAFF.

This clonotype appeared a few times. This chain connects TRBV20-1 to TRBJ2-7; D is uncertain. Germline V gives CDR1 DFQATT, CDR2 SNEGSKA (reference sequence). This CDR3 is built from 11 residues. Trimming stripped 4 bases from V and 1 base from J, with 5 bases between. In DNA form, the CDR3 reads TGCAGTGCTAAGGCTTCCTACGAGCAGTACTTC. The encoded protein is CSAKASYEQYF.

Comment on this clonotype: A read error may account for a junction end that differs from germline. The gene calls are TRBV7-2 and TRBJ2-7; unclear D gene. CDR1 and CDR2 (germline): SGHTA, FQGNSA. This CDR3 has 12 residues. As DNA, the CDR3 is TGTGACAGCAGCTTTCAACGCCACGAGCAGTACTTC. It specifies CDSSFQRHEQYF. Complete variable domain (other parts from reference TRBV7-2 and TRBJ2-7): GAGVSQSPSNKVTEKGKDVELRCDPISGHTALYWYRQSLGQGLEFLIYFQGNSAPDKSGLPSDRFSAERTGGSVSTLTIQRTQQEDSAVYLCDSSFQRHEQYFGPGTRLTVT.

The chain is built from TRBV30 and TRBJ2-1; D is ambiguous. The V and J ends lost 0 bases and 7 bases respectively, with 10 bases between them. CDR3 length: 13 residues. The germline CDR1 and CDR2 sequences are GTSNPN and SVGIG (reference sequence). CDR3 in DNA: TGTGCCTGGAGTGTATTAGGCGGTAATGAGCAGTTCTTC. Amino acids: CAWSVLGGNEQFF.

The chain employs TRBV27 and TRBJ2-7, with TRBD2 as a possible D gene (5 bases). The CDR3 has 17 residues. V was clipped by 2 bases and J by 5 bases, with 22 bases between them. Germline assignment: CDR1 MNHEY and CDR2 SMNVEV (reference sequence). In nucleotides, the CDR3 is TGTGCCAGCAGTTTAATTTCCGCTGAGGGAAAGATTAACGAGCAGTACTTC. Protein: CASSLISAEGKINEQYF.

This clonotype was recorded many times. The rearrangement links TRBV5-6 to TRBJ1-4; a possible D gene is TRBD1 (5 bases). V shed 6 bases and J shed 7 bases, with 10 bases lying between them. CDR1 SGHDT and CDR2 YYEEEE come from the germline V gene. The CDR3 runs to 12 residues. CDR3 in amino acids: CASTEGSEKLFF. CDR3 nucleotide sequence: TGTGCCAGCACAGAGGGGAGTGAAAAACTGTTTTTT.